This T cell receptor (beta chain) appears in the sequencing data of a study of cytomegalovirus exposure and HLA in healthy donors. V lost 4 bases to trimming and J lost 3 bases; unmatched junction nucleotides: 5. Germline lookup yields CDR1 SGHKS and CDR2 YYEKEE (reference sequence). This CDR3 is built from 14 residues. PCR involved 60 Vbeta and 13 Jbeta primers. Some clones are missing from TCRdb's copy, which holds only in-frame ones; the method was immunoSEQ multiplex PCR. This table holds about 190,000 clones. The receptor was derived from a man aged 25 to 40 in good health and CMV-seronegative. The V gene is TRBV5-5, the J gene TRBJ2-7; 9 nucleotides match TRBD1. Source material: PBMCs. CDR3 sequence (DNA): TGTGCCAGCAGCGATCAGACAGGGGGCTACGAGCAGTACTTC. This codes for CASSDQTGGYEQYF.